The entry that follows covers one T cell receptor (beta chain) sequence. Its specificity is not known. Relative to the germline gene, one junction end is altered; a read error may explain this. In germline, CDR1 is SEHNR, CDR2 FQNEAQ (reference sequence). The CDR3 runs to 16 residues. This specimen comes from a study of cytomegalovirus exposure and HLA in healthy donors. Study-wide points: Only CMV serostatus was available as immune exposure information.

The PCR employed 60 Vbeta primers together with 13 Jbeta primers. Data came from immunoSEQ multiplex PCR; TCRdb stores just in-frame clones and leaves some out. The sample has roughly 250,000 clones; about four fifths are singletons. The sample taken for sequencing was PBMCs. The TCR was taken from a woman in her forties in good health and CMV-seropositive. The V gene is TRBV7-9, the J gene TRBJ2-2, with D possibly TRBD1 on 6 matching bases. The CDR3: CSSSLATGSGTGELFF. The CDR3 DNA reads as TGTTCCAGCAGCTTAGCAACAGGGAGCGGCACCGGGGAGCTGTTTTTT.